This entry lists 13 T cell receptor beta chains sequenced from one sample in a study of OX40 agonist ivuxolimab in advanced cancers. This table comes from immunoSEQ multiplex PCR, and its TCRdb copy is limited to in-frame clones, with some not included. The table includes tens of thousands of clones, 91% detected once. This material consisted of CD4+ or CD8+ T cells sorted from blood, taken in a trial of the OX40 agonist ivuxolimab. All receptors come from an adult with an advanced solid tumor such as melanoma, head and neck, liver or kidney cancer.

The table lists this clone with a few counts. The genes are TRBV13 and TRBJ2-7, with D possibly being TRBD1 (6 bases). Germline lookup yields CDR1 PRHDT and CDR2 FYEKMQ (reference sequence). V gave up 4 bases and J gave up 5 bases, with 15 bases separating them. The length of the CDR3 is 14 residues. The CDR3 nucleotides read TGTGCCAGCAGCTCGCTACAGGGTAGGCACGAGCAGTACTTC. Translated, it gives CASSSLQGRHEQYF. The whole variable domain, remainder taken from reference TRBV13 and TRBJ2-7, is AAGVIQSPRHLIKEKRETATLKCYPIPRHDTVYWYQQGPGQDPQFLISFYEKMQSDKGSIPDRFSAQQFSDYHSELNMSSLELGDSALYFCASSSLQGRHEQYFGPGTRLTVT.

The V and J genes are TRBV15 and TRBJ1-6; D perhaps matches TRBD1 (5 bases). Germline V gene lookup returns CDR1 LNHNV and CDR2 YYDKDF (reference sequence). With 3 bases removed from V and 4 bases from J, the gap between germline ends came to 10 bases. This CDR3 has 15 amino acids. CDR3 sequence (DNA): TGTGCCACCAGCAGGGACAAGCTTTATAATTCACCCCTCCACTTT. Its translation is CATSRDKLYNSPLHF. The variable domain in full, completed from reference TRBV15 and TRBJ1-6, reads DAMVIQNPRYQVTQFGKPVTLSCSQTLNHNVMYWYQQKSSQAPKLLFHYYDKDFNNEADTPDNFQSRRPNTSFCFLDIRSPGLGDTAMYLCATSRDKLYNSPLHFGNGTRLTVT.

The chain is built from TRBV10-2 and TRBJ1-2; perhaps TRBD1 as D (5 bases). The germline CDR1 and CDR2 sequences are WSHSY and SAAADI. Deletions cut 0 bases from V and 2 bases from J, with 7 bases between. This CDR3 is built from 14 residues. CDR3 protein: CASSESRVNYGYTF. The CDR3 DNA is TGCGCCAGCAGTGAGTCCAGGGTAAACTATGGCTACACCTTC.

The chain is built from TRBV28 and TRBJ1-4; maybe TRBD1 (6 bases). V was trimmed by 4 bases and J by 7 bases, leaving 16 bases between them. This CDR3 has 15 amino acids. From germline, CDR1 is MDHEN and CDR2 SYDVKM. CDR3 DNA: TGTGCCAGCAGTTACCTGAAGGGGGGCGGTGAAAAACTGTTTTTT. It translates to CASSYLKGGGEKLFF.

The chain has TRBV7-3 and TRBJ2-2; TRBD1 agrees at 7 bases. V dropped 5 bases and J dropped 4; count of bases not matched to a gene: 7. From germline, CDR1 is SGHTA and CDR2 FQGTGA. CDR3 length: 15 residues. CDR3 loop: CASSLSRDSTGELFF. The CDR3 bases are TGTGCCAGCAGCCTTAGCCGGGACAGCACCGGGGAGCTGTTTTTT.

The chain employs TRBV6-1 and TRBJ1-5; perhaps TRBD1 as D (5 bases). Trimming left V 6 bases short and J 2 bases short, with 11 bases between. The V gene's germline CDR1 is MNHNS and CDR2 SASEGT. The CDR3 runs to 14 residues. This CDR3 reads CASSLWGGNQPQHF. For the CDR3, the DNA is TGTGCCAGCAGCCTATGGGGGGGCAATCAGCCCCAGCATTTT.

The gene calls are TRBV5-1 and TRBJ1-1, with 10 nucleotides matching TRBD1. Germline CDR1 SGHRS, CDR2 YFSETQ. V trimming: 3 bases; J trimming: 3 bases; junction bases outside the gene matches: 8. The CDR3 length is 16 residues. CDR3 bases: TGCGCCAGCAGCTCGGGACAGGGGATTAGGTACACTGAAGCTTTCTTT. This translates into CASSSGQGIRYTEAFF.

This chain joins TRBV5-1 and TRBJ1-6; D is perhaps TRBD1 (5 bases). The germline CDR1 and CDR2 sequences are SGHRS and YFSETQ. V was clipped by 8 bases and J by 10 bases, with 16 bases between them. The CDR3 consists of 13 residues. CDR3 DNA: TGCGCCAGTCGGGGGGAAGGTATCTCACCCCTCCACTTT. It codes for CASRGEGISPLHF.

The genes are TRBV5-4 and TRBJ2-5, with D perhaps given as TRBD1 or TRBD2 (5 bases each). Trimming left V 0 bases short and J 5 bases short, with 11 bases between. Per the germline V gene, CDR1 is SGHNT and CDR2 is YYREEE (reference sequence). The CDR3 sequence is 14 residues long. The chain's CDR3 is CASSLEGREETQYF. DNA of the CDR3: TGTGCCAGCAGCTTGGAAGGCAGGGAGGAGACCCAGTACTTC.

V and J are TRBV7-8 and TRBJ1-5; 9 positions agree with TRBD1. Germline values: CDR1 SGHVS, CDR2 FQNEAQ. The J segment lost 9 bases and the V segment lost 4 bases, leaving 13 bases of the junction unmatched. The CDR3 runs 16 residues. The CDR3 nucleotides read TGTGCCAGCAGCTGGAGGGACAGGGAGTGGGGTGGGCCCCAGCATTTT. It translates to CASSWRDREWGGPQHF.

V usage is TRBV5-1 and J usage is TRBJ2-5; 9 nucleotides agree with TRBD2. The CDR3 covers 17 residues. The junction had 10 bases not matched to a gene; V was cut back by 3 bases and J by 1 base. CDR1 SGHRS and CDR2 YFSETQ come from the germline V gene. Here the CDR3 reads CASSSLLAGTLQETQYF. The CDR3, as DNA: TGCGCCAGCAGCTCCCTTCTAGCGGGGACCCTCCAAGAGACCCAGTACTTC. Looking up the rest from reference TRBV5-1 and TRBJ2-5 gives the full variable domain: KAGVTQTPRYLIKTRGQQVTLSCSPISGHRSVSWYQQTPGQGLQFLFEYFSETQRNKGNFPGRFSGRQFSNSRSEMNVSTLELGDSALYLCASSSLLAGTLQETQYFGPGTRLLVL.

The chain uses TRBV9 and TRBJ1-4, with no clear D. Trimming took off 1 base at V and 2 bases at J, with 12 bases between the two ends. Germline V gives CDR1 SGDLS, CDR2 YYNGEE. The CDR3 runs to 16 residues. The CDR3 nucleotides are TGTGCCAGCAGCGTAAATCCTCCTGGGACTAATGAAAAACTGTTTTTT. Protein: CASSVNPPGTNEKLFF.

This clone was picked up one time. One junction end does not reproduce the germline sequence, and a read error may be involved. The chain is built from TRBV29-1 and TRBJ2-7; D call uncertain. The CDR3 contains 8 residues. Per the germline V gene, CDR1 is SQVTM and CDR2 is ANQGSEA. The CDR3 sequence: CSVDKKTF. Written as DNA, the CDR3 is TGCAGCGTTGATAAGAAGACCTTC.